Shown below are 29 T cell receptor beta chains from a single sample sequenced in a study of T cell responses to AZD1222 COVID-19 vaccine. Sequenced by immunoSEQ multiplex PCR; TCRdb stores in-frame clones only, minus some. The repertoire includes about 160,000 clones, 75% to 95% of them detected once, and 1.4% sits in the top ten. Source: peripheral blood, taken on day 0 of AZD1222 vaccination. The receptors shown here come from an adult in good health.

The CDR3 region is CSVEHVSGNTIYF. DNA for the CDR3: TGCAGCGTTGAGCACGTCTCTGGAAACACCATATATTTT. This chain uses TRBV29-1 with TRBJ1-3; D is unclear. The V and J ends lost 3 bases and 0 bases respectively, with 6 bases between them. The CDR3 covers 13 residues. From germline, CDR1 is SQVTM and CDR2 ANQGSEA.

The chain combines TRBV6-2 or TRBV6-3 with TRBJ2-7; D gene uncertain. Germline CDR1 MNHEY, CDR2 SVGEGT. The CDR3 consists of 13 residues. V was pared by 5 bases and J by 6 bases, with 14 bases between. CDR3 sequence: CASSQTGWGEQYF. For the CDR3, the DNA is TGTGCCAGCAGTCAAACTGGGTGGGGCGAGCAGTACTTC.

V usage is TRBV25-1 and J usage is TRBJ2-7; 10 bases are a match to TRBD1. J gave up 5 bases and V 1 base, and 5 bases lay outside the gene matches. Germline V gene sequence: CDR1 MGHDK, CDR2 SYGVNS. The CDR3 totals 15 residues. CDR3 loop: CASSEWGQGNNEQYF. CDR3 DNA sequence: TGTGCCAGCAGTGAATGGGGACAGGGGAACAACGAGCAGTACTTC.

This chain connects TRBV6-2 or TRBV6-3 to TRBJ2-7, with 7 nucleotides matching TRBD1. The germline V gene encodes CDR1 MNHEY and CDR2 SVGEGT. The length of the CDR3 is 15 residues. The trim removed 4 bases at V and 0 bases at J, leaving 6 bases unmatched. CDR3 protein: CASSSLGTDSYEQYF. DNA of the CDR3: TGTGCCAGCAGTTCCCTTGGGACAGACTCCTACGAGCAGTACTTC.

CDR3 DNA sequence: TGTGCCAGCAGCCGTTGGGGGGAGACCCAGTACTTC. Residues: CASSRWGETQYF. The rearrangement uses TRBV28 and TRBJ2-5; D may be TRBD1 or TRBD2 (5 bases each). This CDR3 spans 12 amino acids. Trimming removed 6 bases from V and 5 bases from J, with 10 bases in between. Germline V CDR1 and CDR2: MDHEN, SYDVKM.

The chain employs TRBV7-8 and TRBJ2-3; TRBD2 matches at 8 bases. This CDR3 has 15 residues. Germline V CDR1 and CDR2: SGHVS, FQNEAQ. V was clipped by 5 bases and J by 0 bases; unmatched bases: 4. The CDR3 DNA reads TGTGCCAGCAGCCCCCCGGGGGGGAGCACAGATACGCAGTATTTT. The encoded protein is CASSPPGGSTDTQYF.

The V and J genes are TRBV19 and TRBJ1-5; D is unclear. Trimming took off 5 bases at V and 9 bases at J, with 11 bases between the two ends. CDR3 size: 12 residues. Germline CDR1 and CDR2: LNHDA and SQIVND (reference sequence). In DNA form, the CDR3 reads TGTGCCAGTAGTCCCTCCTTAGGGCCCCAGCATTTT. Translated: CASSPSLGPQHF.

J is TRBJ2-4 and V is TRBV5-4; 10 positions agree with TRBD1. The germline CDR1 and CDR2 sequences are SGHNT and YYREEE (reference sequence). The V and J ends lost 0 bases and 6 bases, in that order; junction bases with no gene match: 3. CDR3 length equals 15 residues. CDR3 sequence: CASSLGTGGINIQYF. DNA for the CDR3: TGTGCCAGCAGCTTGGGGACAGGGGGGATAAACATTCAGTACTTC.

The chain links TRBV19 to TRBJ2-1; no definite D call. Germline V gene lookup returns CDR1 LNHDA and CDR2 SQIVND (reference sequence). This CDR3 has 12 residues. Trimming pared 2 bases from V and 9 bases from J, leaving 8 bases between. CDR3 in amino acids: CASSISLREQFF. For the CDR3, the DNA is TGTGCCAGTAGTATAAGTTTACGTGAGCAGTTCTTC.

The chain joins TRBV7-6 to TRBJ1-1; D remains unclear. This CDR3 has 16 amino acids. Germline CDR1 reads SGHVS; CDR2 reads FNYEAQ. The V and J ends lost 5 bases and 1 base respectively, with 17 bases between them. The DNA for the CDR3 is TGTGCCAGCAGCCACTTAGTAGTATCCTCGAACACTGAAGCTTTCTTT. Protein product: CASSHLVVSSNTEAFF.

V gene TRBV9 combines with J gene TRBJ1-4; D is ambiguous. Deletions cut 0 bases from V and 5 bases from J, with 11 bases between. The CDR3 runs 15 residues. Germline V lookup: CDR1 SGDLS, CDR2 YYNGEE. The CDR3, as DNA: TGTGCCAGCAGCGTAGCGGGCAACTTCAATGAAAAACTGTTTTTT. Its protein is CASSVAGNFNEKLFF.

The chain combines TRBV4-2 with TRBJ1-2; D is unclear. V was pared by 0 bases and J by 4 bases, with 12 bases between. This CDR3 has 15 residues. From germline, CDR1 is LGHNA and CDR2 YNFKEQ. For the CDR3, the DNA is TGTGCCAGCAGCCAAGATATTCTAGCTCCCTATGGCTACACCTTC. Its protein is CASSQDILAPYGYTF.

The CDR3 is CASSQDPVNTEAFF. Written as DNA, the CDR3 is TGTGCCAGCAGCCAAGACCCAGTGAACACTGAAGCTTTCTTT. This chain joins TRBV3-1 (or the pseudogene TRBV3-2) and TRBJ1-1; D not certain. Trimming removed 0 bases at V and 0 bases at J, with 5 bases between. CDR1 is LGHDT and CDR2 is YNNKEL in the germline V gene (reference sequence). The CDR3 runs 14 residues.

The chain couples TRBV9 to TRBJ2-1; the D is unclear. Trimming removed 4 bases from V and 0 bases from J, with 8 bases in between. The CDR3 consists of 14 residues. CDR1 is SGDLS, CDR2 YYNGEE, per germline. The CDR3: CASSLGGSYNEQFF. In DNA form, the CDR3 reads TGTGCCAGCAGCCTAGGTGGCTCCTACAATGAGCAGTTCTTC.

This clone was seen just once. V and J are TRBV6-5 and TRBJ2-5; D assignment may be TRBD1 or TRBD2 (5 bases each). Germline V gene data show CDR1 as MNHEY and CDR2 as SVGAGI. The CDR3 contains 11 residues. V was shortened by 4 bases and J by 10 bases, with 10 bases between the two germline ends. The chain's CDR3 is CASSLGPSQYF. The CDR3 DNA follows: TGTGCCAGCAGTTTGGGACCCAGCCAGTACTTC.

The chain links TRBV10-3 to TRBJ1-3; 7 positions match TRBD1. Trimming took 3 bases from V and 4 from J; bases not matched to a gene: 9. This CDR3 has 16 residues. Germline-derived CDR1 and CDR2 are ENHRY and SYGVKD. Written as DNA, the CDR3 is TGTGCCATCAGTGACCTTACAGGGGTACTAGGAAACACCATATATTTT. Protein sequence: CAISDLTGVLGNTIYF.

The chain carries TRBV6-2 or TRBV6-3 and TRBJ2-3; TRBD2 might be the D (5 bases). The V and J ends lost 1 base and 1 base respectively, with 9 bases between them. This CDR3 has 15 residues. Germline V gives CDR1 MNHEY, CDR2 SVGEGT. The CDR3 DNA reads as TGTGCCAGCAGTTACTTCCACGGGGGCACAGATACGCAGTATTTT. It is translated as CASSYFHGGTDTQYF.

V gene TRBV4-1 combines with J gene TRBJ1-4; 11 positions match TRBD1. The CDR3 is 14 residues long. J gave up 7 bases and V 5 bases, and 3 bases lay outside the gene matches. CDR1 MGHRA and CDR2 YSYEKL come from the germline V gene. This chain's CDR3 is CASSKGTGGEKLFF. Written as DNA, the CDR3 is TGCGCCAGCAGCAAGGGGACAGGGGGTGAAAAACTGTTTTTT.

The gene calls are TRBV19 and TRBJ1-2; D is ambiguous. The CDR3 has 13 amino acids. V lost 6 bases to trimming and J lost 4 bases, with 12 bases between them. Germline CDR1 LNHDA, CDR2 SQIVND (reference sequence). The DNA for the CDR3 is TGTGCCAGTAGCCCGAAACCGTCCTATGGCTACACCTTC. This sequence encodes CASSPKPSYGYTF. The complete variable domain, with remaining parts taken from reference TRBV19 and TRBJ1-2, reads DGGITQSPKYLFRKEGQNVTLSCEQNLNHDAMYWYRQDPGQGLRLIYYSQIVNDFQKGDIAEGYSVSREKKESFPLTVTSAQKNPTAFYLCASSPKPSYGYTFGSGTRLTVV.

The chain combines TRBV14 with TRBJ2-1, with D uncertain. Trimming shortened V by 3 bases and J by 0 bases, and 15 bases separated the two germline ends. Germline values: CDR1 SGHDN, CDR2 FVKESK. CDR3 length: 17 amino acids. The CDR3 protein is CASSQIGRPSSYNEQFF. CDR3 DNA sequence: TGTGCCAGCAGCCAGATCGGACGTCCGAGCTCCTACAATGAGCAGTTCTTC.

CDR3 sequence: CASSFTGGSYEQYF. CDR3 in DNA: TGCGCCAGCAGCTTCACGGGGGGATCCTACGAGCAGTACTTC. The chain is built from TRBV5-1 and TRBJ2-7; TRBD2 matches 7 bases. The CDR3 extends over 14 amino acids. J gave up 1 base and V 2 bases, and 3 bases lay outside the gene matches. The germline gives CDR1 SGHRS, CDR2 YFSETQ.

The chain couples TRBV5-4 to TRBJ2-7; D unresolved. With 0 bases removed from V and 1 base from J, the gap between germline ends came to 11 bases. CDR3 size: 15 residues. Germline V CDR1 and CDR2: SGHNT, YYREEE (reference sequence). The CDR3 here is CASSLEIGLSYEQYF. CDR3 DNA: TGTGCCAGCAGCTTGGAGATAGGGCTTTCCTACGAGCAGTACTTC.

This sequence joins TRBV4-1 and TRBJ1-1, with D unclear. CDR3 length: 11 residues. Per germline, CDR1 MGHRA and CDR2 YSYEKL. Trimming shortened V by 5 bases and J by 5 bases, and 6 bases separated the two germline ends. Here the CDR3 DNA reads TGCGCCAGCAGCTCGAGGACTGAAGCTTTCTTT. Translation gives CASSSRTEAFF.

This chain connects TRBV5-4 to TRBJ2-1, with D possibly TRBD1 on 6 matching bases. CDR3 length: 13 residues. The V and J ends lost 3 bases and 9 bases respectively, with 13 bases between them. Germline-derived CDR1 and CDR2 are SGHNT and YYREEE (reference sequence). CDR3 sequence reads: CASSSPARGEQFF. For the CDR3, the DNA is TGTGCCAGCAGCTCGCCGGCCAGGGGTGAGCAGTTCTTC.

The chain combines TRBV5-1 with TRBJ1-1, with 7 bases fitting TRBD1. The CDR3 loop spans 13 amino acids. CDR1 and CDR2 from the germline V gene are SGHRS and YFSETQ. V trimming: 5 bases; J trimming: 4 bases; junction bases outside the gene matches: 5. This CDR3 is CASSLQGSTEAFF. In DNA form, the CDR3 reads TGCGCCAGCAGTTTACAGGGGTCCACTGAAGCTTTCTTT.

The rearrangement uses TRBV6-5 and TRBJ2-1; TRBD2 matches at 9 bases. The CDR3 consists of 15 residues. The V and J ends lost 2 bases and 6 bases, in that order; junction bases with no gene match: 5. Germline-derived CDR1 and CDR2 are MNHEY and SVGAGI. The CDR3 DNA sequence: TGTGCCAGCAGTTACGGGCTAGCGGGGACCAATGAGCAGTTCTTC. It translates to CASSYGLAGTNEQFF.

The chain links TRBV5-1 to TRBJ2-1; TRBD2 agrees at 9 bases. From germline, CDR1 is SGHRS and CDR2 YFSETQ. The V segment lost 0 bases and the J segment 3 bases; nucleotides outside the gene matches: 10. The CDR3 totals 18 residues. CDR3 sequence: CASSLAGLAGVGYNEQFF. The CDR3, as DNA: TGCGCCAGCAGCTTGGCCGGCTTAGCGGGAGTCGGCTACAATGAGCAGTTCTTC.

In this sample, this clone turned up once. The chain carries TRBV27 and TRBJ2-3, with 8 bases lining up with TRBD2. The CDR3 consists of 15 residues. Germline CDR1 and CDR2: MNHEY and SMNVEV (reference sequence). V lost 2 bases, J lost 4 bases, and 5 bases stayed unmatched. In DNA form, the CDR3 reads TGTGCCAGCAGTTTAGGGGGACTAGTTGCAGATACGCAGTATTTT. This gives the protein CASSLGGLVADTQYF.

The rearrangement links TRBV5-4 to TRBJ1-2, with D possibly being TRBD1 (6 bases). This CDR3 is built from 14 residues. Germline V CDR1 and CDR2: SGHNT, YYREEE (reference sequence). V dropped 4 bases and J dropped 6 bases, with 16 bases sitting between them. In DNA, the CDR3 is TGTGCCAGCAGCCTACCCCAGGGGCCAGATGGCTACACCTTC. This sequence encodes CASSLPQGPDGYTF.